This T cell receptor (beta chain) was found in a study of early T cells in non-severe SARS-CoV-2 infection. Looking at the study overall: Chains were unpaired, as sequencing was done on bulk RNA from unsorted whole blood. Study-wide results and caveats: CD4 and private specificities were missed by VDJdb matching, which favored anti-spike CD8 responses.

CDR1 and CDR2 from the germline V gene are MDHEN and SYDVKM. There are 16 residues in the CDR3. V trimming: 6 bases; J trimming: 0 bases; junction bases outside the gene matches: 11. This clonotype was counted a few times. The antigen remains unidentified. Attached unique molecular identifiers marked individual cDNA molecules. TCRdb re-called the 5' RACE reads with MiXCR, one entry per CDR3 protein. The table lists about 37,000 distinct CDR3 sequences, approximately 5% of them singletons. The J gene is TRBJ2-7, the V gene TRBV28, with 7 bases identical to TRBD1. Sequencing was carried out using whole blood. The sequence was obtained from an adult who was a healthcare worker with PCR-confirmed SARS-CoV-2 infection or an uninfected control (not recorded which). As DNA, the CDR3 is TGTGCCAGCAGGGGGTGGCAGGGGGTGTTCTCCTACGAGCAGTACTTC. Translation gives CASRGWQGVFSYEQYF.